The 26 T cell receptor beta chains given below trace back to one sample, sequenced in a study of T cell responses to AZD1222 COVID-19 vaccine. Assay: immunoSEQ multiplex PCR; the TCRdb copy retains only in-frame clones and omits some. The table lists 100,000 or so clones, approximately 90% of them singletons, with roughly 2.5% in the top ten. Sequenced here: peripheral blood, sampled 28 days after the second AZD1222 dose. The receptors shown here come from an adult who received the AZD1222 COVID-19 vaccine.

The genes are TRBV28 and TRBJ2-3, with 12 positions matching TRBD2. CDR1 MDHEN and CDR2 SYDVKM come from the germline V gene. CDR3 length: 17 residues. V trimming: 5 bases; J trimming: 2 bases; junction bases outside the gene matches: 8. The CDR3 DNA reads TGTGCCAGCAGTGCCTGGACTAGCGGGACTCACACAGATACGCAGTATTTT. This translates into CASSAWTSGTHTDTQYF. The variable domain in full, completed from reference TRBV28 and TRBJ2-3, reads DVKVTQSSRYLVKRTGEKVFLECVQDMDHENMFWYRQDPGLGLRLIYFSYDVKMKEKGDIPEGYSVSREKKERFSLILESASTNQTSMYLCASSAWTSGTHTDTQYFGPGTRLTVL.

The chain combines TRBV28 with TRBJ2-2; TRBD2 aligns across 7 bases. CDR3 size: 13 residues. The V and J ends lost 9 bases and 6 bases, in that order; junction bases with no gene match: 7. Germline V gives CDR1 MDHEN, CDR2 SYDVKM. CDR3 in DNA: TGTGCCAGTCACCGTGGGGGGGCCGGGGAGCTGTTTTTT. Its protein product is CASHRGGAGELFF.

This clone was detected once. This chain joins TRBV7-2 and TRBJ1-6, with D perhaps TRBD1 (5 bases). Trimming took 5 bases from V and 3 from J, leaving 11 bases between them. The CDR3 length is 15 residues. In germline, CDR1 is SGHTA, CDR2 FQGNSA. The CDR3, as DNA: TGTGCCAGCAGCGGGCGGGGACGCTATAATTCACCCCTCCACTTT. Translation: CASSGRGRYNSPLHF. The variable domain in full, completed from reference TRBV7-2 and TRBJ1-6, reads GAGVSQSPSNKVTEKGKDVELRCDPISGHTALYWYRQSLGQGLEFLIYFQGNSAPDKSGLPSDRFSAERTGGSVSTLTIQRTQQEDSAVYLCASSGRGRYNSPLHFGNGTRLTVT.

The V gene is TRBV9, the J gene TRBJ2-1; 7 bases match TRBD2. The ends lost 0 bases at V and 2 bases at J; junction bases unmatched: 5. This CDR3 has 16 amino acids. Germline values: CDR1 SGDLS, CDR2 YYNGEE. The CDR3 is CASSVELSGPYNEQFF. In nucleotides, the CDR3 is TGTGCCAGCAGCGTAGAGCTTAGCGGGCCCTACAATGAGCAGTTCTTC. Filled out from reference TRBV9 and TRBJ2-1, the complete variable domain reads DSGVTQTPKHLITATGQRVTLRCSPRSGDLSVYWYQQSLDQGLQFLIQYYNGEERAKGNILERFSAQQFPDLHSELNLSSLELGDSALYFCASSVELSGPYNEQFFGPGTRLTVL.

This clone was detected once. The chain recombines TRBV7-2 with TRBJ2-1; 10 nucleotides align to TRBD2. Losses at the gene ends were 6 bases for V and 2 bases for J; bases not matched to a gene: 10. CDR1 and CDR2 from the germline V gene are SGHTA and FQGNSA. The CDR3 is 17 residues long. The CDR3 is CASSNAPGTSAYNEQFF. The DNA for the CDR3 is TGTGCCAGCAGTAATGCCCCCGGGACTAGCGCCTACAATGAGCAGTTCTTC.

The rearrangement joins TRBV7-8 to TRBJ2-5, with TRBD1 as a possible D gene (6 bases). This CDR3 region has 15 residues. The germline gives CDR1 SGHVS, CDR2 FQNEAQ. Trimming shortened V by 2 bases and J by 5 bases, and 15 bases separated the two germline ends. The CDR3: CASSLRPGAFETQYF. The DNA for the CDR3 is TGTGCCAGCAGCTTAAGGCCAGGGGCATTCGAGACCCAGTACTTC. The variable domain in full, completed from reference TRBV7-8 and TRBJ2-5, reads GAGVSQSPRYKVAKRGQDVALRCDPISGHVSLFWYQQALGQGPEFLTYFQNEAQLDKSGLPSDRFFAERPEGSVSTLKIQRTQQEDSAVYLCASSLRPGAFETQYFGPGTRLLVL.

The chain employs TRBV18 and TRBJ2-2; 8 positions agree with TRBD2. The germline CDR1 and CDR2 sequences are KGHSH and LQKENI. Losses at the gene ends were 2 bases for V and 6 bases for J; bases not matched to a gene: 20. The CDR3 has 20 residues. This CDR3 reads CASSPIIVSGSGSHPGELFF. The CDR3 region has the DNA TGTGCCAGCTCACCAATCATTGTATCAGGAAGCGGGAGTCATCCCGGGGAGCTGTTTTTT. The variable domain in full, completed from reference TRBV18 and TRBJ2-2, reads NAGVMQNPRHLVRRRGQEARLRCSPMKGHSHVYWYRQLPEEGLKFMVYLQKENIIDESGMPKERFSAEFPKEGPSILRIQQVVRGDSAAYFCASSPIIVSGSGSHPGELFFGEGSRLTVL.

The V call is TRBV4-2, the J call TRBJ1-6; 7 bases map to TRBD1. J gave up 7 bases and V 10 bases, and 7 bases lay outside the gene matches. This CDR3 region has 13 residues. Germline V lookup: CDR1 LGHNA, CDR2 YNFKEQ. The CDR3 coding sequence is TGTGCCACCGGACAGGACTACAATTCACCCCTCCACTTT. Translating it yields CATGQDYNSPLHF.

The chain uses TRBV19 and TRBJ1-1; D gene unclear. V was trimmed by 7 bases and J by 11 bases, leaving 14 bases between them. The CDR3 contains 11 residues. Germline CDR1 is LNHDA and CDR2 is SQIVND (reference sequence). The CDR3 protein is CASTSTNAAFF. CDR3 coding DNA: TGTGCCAGTACCTCTACTAATGCTGCTTTCTTT.

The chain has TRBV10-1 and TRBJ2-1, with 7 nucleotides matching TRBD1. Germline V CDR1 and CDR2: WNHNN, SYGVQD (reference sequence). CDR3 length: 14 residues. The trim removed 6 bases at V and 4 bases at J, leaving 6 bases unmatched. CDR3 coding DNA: TGCGCCAGCAGCAGAGGACAGGCTTACAATGAGCAGTTCTTC. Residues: CASSRGQAYNEQFF.

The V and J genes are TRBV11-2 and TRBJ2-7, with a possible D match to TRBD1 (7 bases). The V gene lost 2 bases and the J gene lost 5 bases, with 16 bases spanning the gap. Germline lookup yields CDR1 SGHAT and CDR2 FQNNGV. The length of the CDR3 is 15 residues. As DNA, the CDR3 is TGTGCCAGCAGCTTATCAGCCAGGGGGGATCACGAGCAGTACTTC. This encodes CASSLSARGDHEQYF.

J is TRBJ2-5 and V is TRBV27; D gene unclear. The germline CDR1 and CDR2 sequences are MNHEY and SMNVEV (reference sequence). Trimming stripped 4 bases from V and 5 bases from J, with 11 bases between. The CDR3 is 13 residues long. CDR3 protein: CASSYRPAETQYF. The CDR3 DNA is TGTGCCAGCAGTTACCGCCCTGCGGAGACCCAGTACTTC.

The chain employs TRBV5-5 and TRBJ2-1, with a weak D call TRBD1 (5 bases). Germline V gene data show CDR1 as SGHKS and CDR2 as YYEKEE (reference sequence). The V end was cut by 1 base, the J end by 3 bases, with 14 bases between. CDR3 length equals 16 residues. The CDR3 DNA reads TGTGCCAGCAGCTTGCTTGGGCAGGGCGACTACAATGAGCAGTTCTTC. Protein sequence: CASSLLGQGDYNEQFF.

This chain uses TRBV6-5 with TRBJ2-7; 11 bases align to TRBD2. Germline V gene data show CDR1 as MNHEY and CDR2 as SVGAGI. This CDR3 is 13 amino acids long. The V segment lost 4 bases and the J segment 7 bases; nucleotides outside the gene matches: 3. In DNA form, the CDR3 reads TGTGCCAGCAGTTCAAGGACTAGCGGGGAGCAGTACTTC. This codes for CASSSRTSGEQYF.

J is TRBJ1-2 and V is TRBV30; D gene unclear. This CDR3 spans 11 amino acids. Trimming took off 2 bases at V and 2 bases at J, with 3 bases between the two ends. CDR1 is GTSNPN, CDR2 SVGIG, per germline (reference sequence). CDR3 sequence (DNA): TGTGCCTGGAGTAAAAACTATGGCTACACCTTC. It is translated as CAWSKNYGYTF.

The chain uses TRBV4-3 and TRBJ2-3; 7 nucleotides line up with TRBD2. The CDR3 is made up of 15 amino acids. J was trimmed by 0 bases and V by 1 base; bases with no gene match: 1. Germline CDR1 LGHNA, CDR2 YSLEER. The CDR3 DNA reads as TGCGCCAGCAGCCAAGTAGCGGGCAGCACAGATACGCAGTATTTT. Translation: CASSQVAGSTDTQYF.

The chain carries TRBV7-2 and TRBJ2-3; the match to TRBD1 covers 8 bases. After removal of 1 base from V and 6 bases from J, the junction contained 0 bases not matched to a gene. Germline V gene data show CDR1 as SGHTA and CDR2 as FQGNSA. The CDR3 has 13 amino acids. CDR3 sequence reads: CASSLGQGDTQYF. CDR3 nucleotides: TGTGCCAGCAGCTTAGGACAGGGGGATACGCAGTATTTT.

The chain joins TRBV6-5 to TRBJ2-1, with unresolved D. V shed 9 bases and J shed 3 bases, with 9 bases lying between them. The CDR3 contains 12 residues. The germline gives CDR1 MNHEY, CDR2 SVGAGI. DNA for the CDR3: TGTGCCAGTCGTGTGGTCTACAATGAGCAGTTCTTC. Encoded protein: CASRVVYNEQFF.

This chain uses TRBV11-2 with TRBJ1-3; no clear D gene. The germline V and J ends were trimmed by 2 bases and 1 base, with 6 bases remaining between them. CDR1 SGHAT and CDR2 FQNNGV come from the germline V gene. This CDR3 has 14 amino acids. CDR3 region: CASSLTPSGNTIYF. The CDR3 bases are TGTGCCAGCAGCTTAACGCCTTCTGGAAACACCATATATTTT. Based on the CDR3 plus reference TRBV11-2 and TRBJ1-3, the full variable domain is EAGVAQSPRYKIIEKRQSVAFWCNPISGHATLYWYQQILGQGPKLLIQFQNNGVVDDSQLPKDRFSAERLKGVDSTLKIQPAKLEDSAVYLCASSLTPSGNTIYFGEGSWLTVV.

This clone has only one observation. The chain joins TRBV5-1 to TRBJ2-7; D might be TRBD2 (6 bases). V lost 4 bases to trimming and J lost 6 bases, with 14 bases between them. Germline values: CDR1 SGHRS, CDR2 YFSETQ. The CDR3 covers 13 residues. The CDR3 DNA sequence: TGCGCCAGCAGCATTTCGGGAGCGGTCGAGCAGTACTTC. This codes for CASSISGAVEQYF.

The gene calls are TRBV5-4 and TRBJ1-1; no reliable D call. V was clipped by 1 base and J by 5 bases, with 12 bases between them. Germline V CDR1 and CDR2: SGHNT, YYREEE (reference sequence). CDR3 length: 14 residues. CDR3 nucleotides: TGTGCCAGCAGCTTGCCCGGGTTACGGACTGAAGCTTTCTTT. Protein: CASSLPGLRTEAFF.

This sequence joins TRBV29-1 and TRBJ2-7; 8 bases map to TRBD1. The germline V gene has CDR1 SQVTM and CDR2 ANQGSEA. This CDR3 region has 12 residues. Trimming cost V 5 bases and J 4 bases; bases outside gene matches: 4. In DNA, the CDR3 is TGCAGCGTTCGGGACAGGAATTACGAGCAGTACTTC. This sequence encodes CSVRDRNYEQYF.

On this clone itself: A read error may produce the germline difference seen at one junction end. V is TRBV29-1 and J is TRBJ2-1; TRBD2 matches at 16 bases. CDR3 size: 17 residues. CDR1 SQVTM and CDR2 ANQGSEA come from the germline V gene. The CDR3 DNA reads TGCAGCGTTGCCGGGACTAGCGGGAGGGCCGGTTTCAATGGGCAGTTCTTC. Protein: CSVAGTSGRAGFNGQFF.

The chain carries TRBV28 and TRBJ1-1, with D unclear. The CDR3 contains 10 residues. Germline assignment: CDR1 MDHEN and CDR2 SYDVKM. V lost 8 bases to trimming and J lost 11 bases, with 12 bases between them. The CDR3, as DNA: TGTGCCAGCCCAAATGGAATGGCTTTCTTT. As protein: CASPNGMAFF.

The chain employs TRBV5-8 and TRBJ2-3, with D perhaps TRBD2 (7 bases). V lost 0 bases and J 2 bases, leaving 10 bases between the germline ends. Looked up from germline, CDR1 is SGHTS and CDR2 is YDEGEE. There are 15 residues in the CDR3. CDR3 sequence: CASSLEGGTTDTQYF. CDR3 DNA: TGTGCCAGCAGCTTGGAGGGGGGGACCACAGATACGCAGTATTTT.

CDR3 residues: CASTREAGEAYEQYF. CDR3 nucleotides: TGTGCCAGCACGAGAGAAGCGGGCGAAGCCTACGAGCAGTACTTC. V usage is TRBV7-9 and J usage is TRBJ2-7; TRBD2 might be the D (6 bases). The CDR3 runs 15 residues. The germline gives CDR1 SEHNR, CDR2 FQNEAQ (reference sequence). V lost 7 bases, J lost 2 bases, and 18 bases lay in between.